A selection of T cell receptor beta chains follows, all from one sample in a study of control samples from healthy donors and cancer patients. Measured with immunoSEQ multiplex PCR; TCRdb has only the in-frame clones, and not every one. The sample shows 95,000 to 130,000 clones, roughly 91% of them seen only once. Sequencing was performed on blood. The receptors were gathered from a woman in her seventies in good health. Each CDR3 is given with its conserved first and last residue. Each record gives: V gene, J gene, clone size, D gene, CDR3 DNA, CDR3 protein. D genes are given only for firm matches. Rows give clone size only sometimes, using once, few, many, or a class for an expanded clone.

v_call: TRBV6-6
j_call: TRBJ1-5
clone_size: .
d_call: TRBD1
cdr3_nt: TGTGCCAGCACCTACGGACAGGGGGCTCAGCCCCAGCATTTT
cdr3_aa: CASTYGQGAQPQHF

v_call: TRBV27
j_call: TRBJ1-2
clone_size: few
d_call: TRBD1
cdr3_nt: TGTGCCAGCAGTCCCACAGGGGGCATAGGTGGCTACACCTTC
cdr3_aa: CASSPTGGIGGYTF

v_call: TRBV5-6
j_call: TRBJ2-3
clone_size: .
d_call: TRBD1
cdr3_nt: TGTGCCAGCAGCTTGAGACAGGGGGCGGTCACAGATACGCAGTATTTT
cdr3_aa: CASSLRQGAVTDTQYF

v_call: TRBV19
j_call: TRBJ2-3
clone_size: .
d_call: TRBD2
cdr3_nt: TGTGCCAGTAGTATCCTCTCCAGCGGGGGGGCCTGGACAGATACGCAGTATTTT
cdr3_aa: CASSILSSGGAWTDTQYF

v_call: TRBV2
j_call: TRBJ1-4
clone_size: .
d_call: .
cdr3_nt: TGTGCCAGCAACCGGGACATTGAAAAACTGTTTTTT
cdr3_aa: CASNRDIEKLFF

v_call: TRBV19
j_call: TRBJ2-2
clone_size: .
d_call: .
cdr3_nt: TGTGCCACCCTGTCAAGTGTCGGGGAGCTGTTTTTT
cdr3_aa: CATLSSVGELFF

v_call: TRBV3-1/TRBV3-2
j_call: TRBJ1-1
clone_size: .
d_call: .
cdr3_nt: TGTGCCAGCAGCCAAGTGGCGGTGACTGAAGCTTTCTTT
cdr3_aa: CASSQVAVTEAFF

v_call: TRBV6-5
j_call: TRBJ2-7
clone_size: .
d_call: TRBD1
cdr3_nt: TGTGCCAGCAGCCAGACCGGGACAGCCTCCTACGAGCAGTACTTC
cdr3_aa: CASSQTGTASYEQYF

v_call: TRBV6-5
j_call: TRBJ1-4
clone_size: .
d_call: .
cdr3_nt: TGTGCCAGCAGCCGCTGGGCAGCTAATGAAAAACTGTTTTTT
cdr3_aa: CASSRWAANEKLFF

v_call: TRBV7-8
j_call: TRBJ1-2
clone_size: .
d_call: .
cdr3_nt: TGTGCCAGCAGCTCGGGGACAACTAACTATGGCTACACCTTC
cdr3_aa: CASSSGTTNYGYTF

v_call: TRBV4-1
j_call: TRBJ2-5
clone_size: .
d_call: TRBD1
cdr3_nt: TGCGCCAGCAGCCAAGGTCATGGGACAGGGTTTTCACAGGGCCAGTACTTC
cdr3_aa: CASSQGHGTGFSQGQYF